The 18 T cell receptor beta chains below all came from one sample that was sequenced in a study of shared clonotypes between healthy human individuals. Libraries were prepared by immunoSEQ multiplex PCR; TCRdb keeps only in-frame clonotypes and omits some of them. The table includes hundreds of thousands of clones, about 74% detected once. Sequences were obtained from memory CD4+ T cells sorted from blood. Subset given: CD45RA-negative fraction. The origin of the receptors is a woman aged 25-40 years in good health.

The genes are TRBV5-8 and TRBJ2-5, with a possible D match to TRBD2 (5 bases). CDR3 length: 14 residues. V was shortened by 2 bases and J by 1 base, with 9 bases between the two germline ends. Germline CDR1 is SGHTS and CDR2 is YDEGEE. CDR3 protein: CASSLGSGQETQYF. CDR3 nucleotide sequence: TGTGCCAGCAGCTTAGGGAGCGGCCAAGAGACCCAGTACTTC.

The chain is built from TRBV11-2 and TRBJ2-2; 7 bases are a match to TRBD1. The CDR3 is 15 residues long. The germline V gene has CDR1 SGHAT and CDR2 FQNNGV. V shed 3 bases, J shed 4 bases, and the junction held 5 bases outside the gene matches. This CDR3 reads CASSFSGQTTGELFF. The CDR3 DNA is TGTGCCAGCAGCTTTTCGGGACAGACCACCGGGGAGCTGTTTTTT. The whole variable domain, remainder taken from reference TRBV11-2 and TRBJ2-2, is EAGVAQSPRYKIIEKRQSVAFWCNPISGHATLYWYQQILGQGPKLLIQFQNNGVVDDSQLPKDRFSAERLKGVDSTLKIQPAKLEDSAVYLCASSFSGQTTGELFFGEGSRLTVL.

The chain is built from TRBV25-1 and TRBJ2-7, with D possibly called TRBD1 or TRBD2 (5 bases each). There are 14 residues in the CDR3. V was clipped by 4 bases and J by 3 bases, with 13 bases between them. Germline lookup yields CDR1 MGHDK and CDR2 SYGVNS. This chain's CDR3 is CASSGGPAIYEQYF. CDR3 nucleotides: TGTGCCAGCAGTGGGGGACCAGCGATCTACGAGCAGTACTTC.

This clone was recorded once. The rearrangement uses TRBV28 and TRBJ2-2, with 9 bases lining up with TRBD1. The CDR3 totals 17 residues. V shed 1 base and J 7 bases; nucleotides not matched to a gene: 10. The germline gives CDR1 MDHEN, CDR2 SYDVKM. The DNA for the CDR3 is TGTGCCAGCAGTTTATTCGGGTACAGGGGGCGAGGCGGGGAGCTGTTTTTT. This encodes CASSLFGYRGRGGELFF. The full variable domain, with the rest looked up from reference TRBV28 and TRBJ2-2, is DVKVTQSSRYLVKRTGEKVFLECVQDMDHENMFWYRQDPGLGLRLIYFSYDVKMKEKGDIPEGYSVSREKKERFSLILESASTNQTSMYLCASSLFGYRGRGGELFFGEGSRLTVL.

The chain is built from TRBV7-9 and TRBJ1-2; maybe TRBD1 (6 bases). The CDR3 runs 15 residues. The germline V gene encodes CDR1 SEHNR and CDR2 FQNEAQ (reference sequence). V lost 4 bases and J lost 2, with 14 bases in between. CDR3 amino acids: CASSYADSRNYGYTF. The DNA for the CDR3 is TGTGCCAGCAGCTATGCGGACAGTCGGAACTATGGCTACACCTTC.

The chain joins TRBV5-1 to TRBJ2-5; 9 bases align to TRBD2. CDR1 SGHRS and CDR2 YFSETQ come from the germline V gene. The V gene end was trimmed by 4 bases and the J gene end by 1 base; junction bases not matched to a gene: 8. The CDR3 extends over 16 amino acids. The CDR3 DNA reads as TGCGCCAGCAGCCCGACTAGCGGAGGGGCCCAAGAGACCCAGTACTTC. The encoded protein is CASSPTSGGAQETQYF.

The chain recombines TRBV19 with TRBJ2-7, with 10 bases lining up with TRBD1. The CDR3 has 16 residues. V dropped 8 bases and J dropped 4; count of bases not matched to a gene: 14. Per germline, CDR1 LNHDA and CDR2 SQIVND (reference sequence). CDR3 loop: CASAHNPGTGVYEQYF. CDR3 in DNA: TGTGCCAGTGCACATAACCCCGGGACAGGGGTTTACGAGCAGTACTTC. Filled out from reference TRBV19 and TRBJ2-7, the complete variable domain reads DGGITQSPKYLFRKEGQNVTLSCEQNLNHDAMYWYRQDPGQGLRLIYYSQIVNDFQKGDIAEGYSVSREKKESFPLTVTSAQKNPTAFYLCASAHNPGTGVYEQYFGPGTRLTVT.

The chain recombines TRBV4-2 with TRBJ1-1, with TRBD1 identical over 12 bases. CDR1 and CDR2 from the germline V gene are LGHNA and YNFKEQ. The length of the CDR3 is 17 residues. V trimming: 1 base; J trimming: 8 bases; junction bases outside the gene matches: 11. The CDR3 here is CASSQVPGQGAWGEAFF. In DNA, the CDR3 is TGTGCCAGCAGCCAAGTCCCGGGACAGGGGGCTTGGGGGGAAGCTTTCTTT.

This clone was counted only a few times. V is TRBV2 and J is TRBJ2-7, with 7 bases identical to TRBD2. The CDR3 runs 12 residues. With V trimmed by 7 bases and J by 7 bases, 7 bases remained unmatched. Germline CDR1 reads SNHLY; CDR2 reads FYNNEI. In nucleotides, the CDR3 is TGTGCCAGCACCCAATCGGGGGGTGAGCAGTACTTC. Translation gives CASTQSGGEQYF. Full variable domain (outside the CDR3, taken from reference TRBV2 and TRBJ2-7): EPEVTQTPSHQVTQMGQEVILRCVPISNHLYFYWYRQILGQKVEFLVSFYNNEISEKSEIFDDQFSVERPDGSNFTLKIRSTKLEDSAMYFCASTQSGGEQYFGPGTRLTVT.

The CDR3 reads CASTKTDSGNTIYF. The CDR3 bases are TGTGCCAGCACCAAGACTGACTCTGGAAACACCATATATTTT. V is TRBV7-9 and J is TRBJ1-3; the D is unclear. The ends were cut back, 7 bases at V and 0 bases at J, with 10 bases in the middle. Germline CDR1 reads SEHNR; CDR2 reads FQNEAQ (reference sequence). This CDR3 is built from 14 residues. Using reference TRBV7-9 and TRBJ1-3 for the parts outside the CDR3, the full variable domain is DTGVSQNPRHKITKRGQNVTFRCDPISEHNRLYWYRQTLGQGPEFLTYFQNEAQLEKSRLLSDRFSAERPKGSFSTLEIQRTEQGDSAMYLCASTKTDSGNTIYFGEGSWLTVV.

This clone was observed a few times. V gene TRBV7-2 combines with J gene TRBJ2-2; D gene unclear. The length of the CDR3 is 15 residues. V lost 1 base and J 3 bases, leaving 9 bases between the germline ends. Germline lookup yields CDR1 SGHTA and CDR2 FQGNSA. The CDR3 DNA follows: TGTGCCAGCAGCTTAGGGACGGCCTACACCGGGGAGCTGTTTTTT. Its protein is CASSLGTAYTGELFF.

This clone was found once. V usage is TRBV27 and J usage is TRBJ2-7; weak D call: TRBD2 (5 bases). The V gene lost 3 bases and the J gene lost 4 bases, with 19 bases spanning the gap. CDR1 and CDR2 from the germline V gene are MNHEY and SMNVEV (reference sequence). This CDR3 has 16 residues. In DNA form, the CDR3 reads TGTGCCAGCAGTTTCGCCCTCGGAGGAGCGGTGTACGAGCAGTACTTC. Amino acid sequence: CASSFALGGAVYEQYF.

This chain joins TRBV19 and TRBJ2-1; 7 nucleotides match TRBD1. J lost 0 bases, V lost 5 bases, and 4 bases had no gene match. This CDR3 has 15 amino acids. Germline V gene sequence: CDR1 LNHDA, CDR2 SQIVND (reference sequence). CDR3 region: CASSEQGSSYNEQFF. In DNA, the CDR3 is TGTGCCAGTAGTGAACAGGGGAGCTCCTACAATGAGCAGTTCTTC. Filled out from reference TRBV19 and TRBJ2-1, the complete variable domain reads DGGITQSPKYLFRKEGQNVTLSCEQNLNHDAMYWYRQDPGQGLRLIYYSQIVNDFQKGDIAEGYSVSREKKESFPLTVTSAQKNPTAFYLCASSEQGSSYNEQFFGPGTRLTVL.

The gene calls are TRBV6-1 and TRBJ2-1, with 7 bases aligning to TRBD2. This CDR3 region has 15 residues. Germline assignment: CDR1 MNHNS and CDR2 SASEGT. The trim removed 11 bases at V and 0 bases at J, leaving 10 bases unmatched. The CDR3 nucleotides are TGTGCCGGGGGGGGACTCCAAAGCTCCTACAATGAGCAGTTCTTC. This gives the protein CAGGGLQSSYNEQFF.

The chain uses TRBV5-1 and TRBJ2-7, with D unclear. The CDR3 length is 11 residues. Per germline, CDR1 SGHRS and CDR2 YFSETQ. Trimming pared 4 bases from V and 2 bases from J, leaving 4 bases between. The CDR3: CASSLAYEQYF. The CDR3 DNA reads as TGCGCCAGCAGCCTAGCCTACGAGCAGTACTTC.

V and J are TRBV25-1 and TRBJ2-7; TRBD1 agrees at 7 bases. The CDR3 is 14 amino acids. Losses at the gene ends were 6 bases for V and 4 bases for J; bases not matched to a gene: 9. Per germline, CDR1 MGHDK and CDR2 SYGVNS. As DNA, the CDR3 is TGTGCCAGCAGCTTTGACAGGGTAGGGTACGAGCAGTACTTC. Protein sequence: CASSFDRVGYEQYF.

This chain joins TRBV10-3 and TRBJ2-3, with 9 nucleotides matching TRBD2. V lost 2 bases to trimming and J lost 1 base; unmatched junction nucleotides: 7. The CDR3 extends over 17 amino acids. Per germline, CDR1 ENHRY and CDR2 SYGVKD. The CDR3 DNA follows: TGTGCCATCAGTGAGCGTTGGACTAGCGCGCGCACAGATACGCAGTATTTT. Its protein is CAISERWTSARTDTQYF.

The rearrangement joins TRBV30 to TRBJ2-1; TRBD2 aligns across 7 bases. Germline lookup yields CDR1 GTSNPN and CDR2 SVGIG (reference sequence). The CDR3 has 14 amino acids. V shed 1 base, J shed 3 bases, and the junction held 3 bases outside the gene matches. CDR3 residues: CAWSDSGIYNEQFF. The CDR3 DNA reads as TGTGCCTGGAGTGACAGCGGGATCTACAATGAGCAGTTCTTC.